Listed here are 31 T cell receptor beta chains from one sample, sequenced in a study of Graves' ophthalmopathy and Graves' hyperthyroidism. Amplified TCR beta CDR3 regions were obtained using RNA transcripts as template. The library came from an HTBI-primed first-round RT-PCR and a second-round multiplex PCR. One entry per CDR3 protein, called by TCRdb with MiXCR from the multiplex PCR reads. The sample gives about 620,000 distinct CDR3 sequences, about 20% of which show up once; around 6.5% is in the top ten. Sequencing used peripheral blood. The receptors were gathered from a woman between 18 and 30 years old with stable Graves' hyperthyroidism. Some clones in this sample may be carry-over from other donors' samples.

This clonotype appeared many times. V is TRBV28 and J is TRBJ2-5; D gene unclear. The V gene lost 4 bases and the J gene lost 0 bases, with 9 bases spanning the gap. Germline V CDR1 and CDR2: MDHEN, SYDVKM. CDR3 length: 14 residues. CDR3 in DNA: TGTGCCAGCAGTTCCCCCCCAAACCAAGAGACCCAGTACTTC. Its translation is CASSSPPNQETQYF.

CDR3 residues: CAISERDSNTEAFF. The DNA for the CDR3 is TGTGCCATCAGTGAGAGGGACAGCAACACTGAAGCTTTCTTT. The genes are TRBV10-3 and TRBJ1-1; TRBD1 aligns across 7 bases. The ends lost 2 bases at V and 2 bases at J; junction bases unmatched: 2. Germline V gives CDR1 ENHRY, CDR2 SYGVKD. There are 14 residues in the CDR3.

This clonotype was observed once. As DNA, the CDR3 is TGCGCCAGCAGCCAAAGCAACGGAAGGTGGCAGGCTTTAAGAGGGACCCAGTACTTC. Encoded protein: CASSQSNGRWQALRGTQYF. V gene TRBV4-1 combines with J gene TRBJ2-5, with unresolved D. From germline, CDR1 is MGHRA and CDR2 YSYEKL. This CDR3 is built from 19 residues. The V and J ends lost 2 bases and 7 bases respectively, with 29 bases between them.

This clonotype was observed many times. The chain is built from TRBV24-1 and TRBJ1-2, with 8 bases that match TRBD1. This CDR3 region has 13 residues. V lost 4 bases, J lost 5 bases, and 2 bases stayed unmatched. Germline lookup yields CDR1 KGHDR and CDR2 SFDVKD. The CDR3 protein is CATSERTGYGYTF. The CDR3 bases are TGTGCCACCAGTGAAAGGACAGGGTATGGCTACACCTTC.

A word on this clonotype: A much larger clone sits a single nucleotide away, making a read error possible. This chain connects TRBV15 to TRBJ1-6; no clear D. Germline CDR1 and CDR2: LNHNV and YYDKDF (reference sequence). CDR3 length: 14 residues. The chain's CDR3 is CATSPFSYSSPLHF. Written as DNA, the CDR3 is TGTGCCACCAGCCCATTTTCCTATAGTTCACCCCTCCACTTT.

This clonotype has a count of ten or more. The chain combines TRBV27 with TRBJ1-2; 7 nucleotides agree with TRBD1. The CDR3 contains 16 residues. Germline assignment: CDR1 MNHEY and CDR2 SMNVEV (reference sequence). The J segment lost 1 base and the V segment lost 5 bases, leaving 10 bases of the junction unmatched. The CDR3 DNA follows: TGTGCCAGCAGTACCTACACAGGGGACGTTAACTATGGCTACACCTTC. This gives the protein CASSTYTGDVNYGYTF.

This clonotype was recorded at least ten times. This chain links TRBV5-1 with TRBJ1-2; D remains unclear. The germline V and J ends were trimmed by 1 base and 3 bases, with 13 bases remaining between them. CDR3 length: 15 residues. The V gene's germline CDR1 is SGHRS and CDR2 YFSETQ. This CDR3 is CASSLSSGVDYGYTF. In nucleotides, the CDR3 is TGCGCCAGCAGCTTGAGTTCAGGAGTGGACTATGGCTACACCTTC.

The sample holds many counts of this clonotype. The chain joins TRBV29-1 to TRBJ1-5; 8 nucleotides match TRBD1. This CDR3 contains 13 residues. With 4 bases clipped from V and 4 bases from J, the junction kept 3 bases outside the gene matches. Germline values: CDR1 SQVTM, CDR2 ANQGSEA. The CDR3 DNA is TGCAGCGTTGGACAGGGGAGGAATCAGCCCCAGCATTTT. Its protein product is CSVGQGRNQPQHF.

CDR3 sequence (DNA): TGTGCCAGCAGTTCGGGACACCGTACCGTGGAATACTTC. Its protein is CASSSGHRTVEYF. The chain employs TRBV12-3 or TRBV12-4 and TRBJ2-4; D may be TRBD1 (6 bases). V lost 4 bases and J 16 bases, leaving 20 bases between the germline ends. This CDR3 has 13 residues.

The chain combines TRBV5-1 with TRBJ2-7, with D tentatively TRBD1 (5 bases). Per germline, CDR1 SGHRS and CDR2 YFSETQ. CDR3 length: 14 residues. V was trimmed by 0 bases and J by 6 bases, leaving 13 bases between them. The CDR3 DNA sequence: TGCGCCAGCAGCTTGGGGACAAACTTGGGCGAGCAGTACTTC. Translating it yields CASSLGTNLGEQYF.

This clonotype was seen at least ten times. The gene calls are TRBV11-1 and TRBJ1-3; the match to TRBD1 covers 10 bases. There are 16 residues in the CDR3. Germline-derived CDR1 and CDR2 are SGHAT and FQDESV (reference sequence). V gave up 5 bases and J gave up 0 bases; unmatched junction bases: 4. The CDR3 is CASSGDRGHSGNTIYF. CDR3 bases: TGTGCCAGCAGCGGGGACAGGGGCCACTCTGGAAACACCATATATTTT.

This clonotype was found many times. This chain connects TRBV12-3 or TRBV12-4 to TRBJ2-6; the D is unclear. V lost 4 bases, J lost 4 bases, and 11 bases lay in between. This CDR3 has 15 amino acids. The CDR3 DNA is TGTGCCAGCAGTTCCTTCCCCCGCGGGGCCAACGTCCTGACTTTC. Residues: CASSSFPRGANVLTF.

This clonotype was found a few times. The chain joins TRBV3-1 to TRBJ1-2; D gene uncertain. Germline CDR1 LGHDT, CDR2 YNNKEL (reference sequence). Trimming left V 0 bases short and J 5 bases short, with 10 bases between. CDR3 length: 14 amino acids. CDR3 nucleotides: TGTGCCAGCAGCCAAGATAGGAGTCGATATGGCTACACCTTC. This codes for CASSQDRSRYGYTF.

This chain connects TRBV6-5 to TRBJ2-7, with 8 bases that match TRBD1. The ends lost 4 bases at V and 0 bases at J; junction bases unmatched: 5. There are 15 residues in the CDR3. CDR1 is MNHEY and CDR2 is SVGAGI in the germline V gene. The CDR3 spells CASSSDRDHSYEQYF. CDR3 DNA sequence: TGTGCCAGCAGTTCGGACAGGGACCACTCCTACGAGCAGTACTTC.

Ten or more counts support this clonotype. The genes are TRBV28 and TRBJ2-7, with TRBD1 identical over 8 bases. Germline loops: CDR1 MDHEN, CDR2 SYDVKM. Trimming cost V 4 bases and J 4 bases; bases outside gene matches: 12. CDR3 size: 16 residues. DNA for the CDR3: TGTGCCAGCAGTTCCCCCTGGGACAGGAATAGGTACGAGCAGTACTTC. The encoded protein is CASSSPWDRNRYEQYF.

The V and J genes are TRBV12-3 or TRBV12-4 and TRBJ2-5; TRBD2 agrees at 8 bases. The J call may be incorrect, as the DNA end agrees better with TRBJ2-1. The CDR3 runs to 14 residues. The CDR3 DNA is TGTGCCAGCTGGGCACTAGCGGCTAACAATGAGCAGTTCTTC. It codes for CASWALAANNEQFF.

The gene calls are TRBV4-2 and TRBJ1-5; D possibly corresponds to TRBD1 (5 bases). The CDR3 is made up of 15 amino acids. V lost 2 bases and J 3 bases, leaving 11 bases between the germline ends. Looked up from germline, CDR1 is LGHNA and CDR2 is YNFKEQ. CDR3 amino acids: CASSQNDSPNQPQHF. The DNA for the CDR3 is TGTGCCAGCAGCCAAAACGACAGCCCCAATCAGCCCCAGCATTTT.

This clonotype was seen at least ten times. The chain is built from TRBV10-3 and TRBJ1-2, with 9 positions matching TRBD1. The CDR3 is made up of 14 amino acids. Germline trimming cut 6 bases from V and 4 bases from J; bases unmatched to any gene: 6. The germline V gene encodes CDR1 ENHRY and CDR2 SYGVKD. CDR3: CAISTGQGIYGYTF. The CDR3 region has the DNA TGTGCCATCAGCACCGGACAGGGGATCTATGGCTACACCTTC.

There are many counts of this clonotype. The V gene is TRBV30, the J gene TRBJ2-7, with TRBD1 identical over 7 bases. Germline V gives CDR1 GTSNPN, CDR2 SVGIG (reference sequence). This CDR3 is 13 amino acids long. Unmatched junction bases numbered 10, after V lost 8 bases and J lost 3 bases. The chain's CDR3 is CAQTQGQSYEQYF. The CDR3 DNA reads as TGTGCCCAAACTCAGGGACAGAGCTACGAGCAGTACTTC.

There are a few counts of this clonotype. This chain connects TRBV11-2 to TRBJ1-3, with 8 bases aligning to TRBD1. Germline V gene lookup returns CDR1 SGHAT and CDR2 FQNNGV. The CDR3 consists of 17 residues. V lost 6 bases and J lost 0; bases outside the gene matches: 10. The CDR3 here is CASRTYNRGISGNTIYF. CDR3 nucleotide sequence: TGTGCCAGCAGAACCTATAACAGGGGGATCTCTGGAAACACCATATATTTT.

The chain carries TRBV6-1 and TRBJ2-7, with a tentative D call TRBD2 (6 bases). There are 15 residues in the CDR3. V gave up 7 bases and J gave up 5 bases, with 21 bases separating them. The germline CDR1 and CDR2 sequences are MNHNS and SASEGT. The CDR3 DNA is TGTGCCAGCAACGGGGTGCGGGACGGGCAGAACGAGCAGTACTTC. It yields the protein CASNGVRDGQNEQYF.

This clonotype was observed many times. The J gene is TRBJ2-7, the V gene TRBV11-2, with a weak D call TRBD2 (6 bases). The germline CDR1 and CDR2 sequences are SGHAT and FQNNGV. CDR3 length: 14 amino acids. Deletions cut 2 bases from V and 6 bases from J, with 14 bases between. DNA for the CDR3: TGTGCCAGCAGCTTACCTCGGGAGTCATCCGAGCAGTACTTC. It yields the protein CASSLPRESSEQYF.

V and J are TRBV6-1 and TRBJ1-5; D unclear. In germline, CDR1 is MNHNS, CDR2 SASEGT. The CDR3 totals 14 residues. V was cut by 3 bases and J by 7 bases, with 13 bases left in between. In DNA, the CDR3 is TGTGCCAGCAGTGAGGACGGATTAGCACAGCCCCAGCATTTT. This gives the protein CASSEDGLAQPQHF.

Ten or more counts support this clonotype. V is TRBV24-1 and J is TRBJ2-5; D unresolved. CDR3 length: 12 amino acids. The germline gives CDR1 KGHDR, CDR2 SFDVKD. The ends were cut back, 0 bases at V and 7 bases at J, with 5 bases in the middle. The CDR3 region is CATSDLRRTQYF. As DNA, the CDR3 is TGTGCCACCAGTGATTTGCGTCGGACCCAGTACTTC.

This clonotype showed up many times. The chain carries TRBV12-3 or TRBV12-4 and TRBJ1-1; 8 bases line up with TRBD1. The CDR3 is made up of 12 amino acids. Unmatched junction bases numbered 5, after V lost 7 bases and J lost 7 bases. CDR3 sequence reads: CASTTGGSEAFF. The CDR3 nucleotides are TGTGCCAGCACTACAGGGGGTAGTGAAGCTTTCTTT.

This clonotype was seen many times. V gene TRBV11-1 combines with J gene TRBJ2-7; no definite D call. Trimming took 3 bases from V and 0 from J, leaving 15 bases between them. CDR3 size: 16 residues. Germline CDR1 reads SGHAT; CDR2 reads FQDESV (reference sequence). The CDR3 DNA is TGTGCCAGCAGCTTTTCCGAGGCCCGGAGCTCCTACGAGCAGTACTTC. It encodes CASSFSEARSSYEQYF.

At least ten counts were recorded for this clonotype. The chain carries TRBV7-9 and TRBJ1-1, with TRBD1 matching over 9 bases. Germline V gene data show CDR1 as SEHNR and CDR2 as FQNEAQ (reference sequence). Trimming at V came to 3 bases and at J to 3 bases, leaving 5 bases not matched to a gene. There are 15 residues in the CDR3. DNA for the CDR3: TGTGCCAGCAGCTTCACAGGGGGCTGGGACACTGAAGCTTTCTTT. As protein: CASSFTGGWDTEAFF.

The chain recombines TRBV6-1 with TRBJ2-5; TRBD1 matches 7 bases. CDR1 MNHNS and CDR2 SASEGT come from the germline V gene. The CDR3 runs to 18 residues. V was clipped by 6 bases and J by 2 bases; unmatched bases: 18. CDR3 nucleotide sequence: TGTGCCAGCAGCAAATCAAACACAGGGGCCCGTTGGCAAGAGACCCAGTACTTC. Translation: CASSKSNTGARWQETQYF.

The chain has TRBV24-1 and TRBJ2-5; tentative D call: TRBD1 (5 bases). This CDR3 has 15 residues. Germline V CDR1 and CDR2: KGHDR, SFDVKD. Trimming cost V 6 bases and J 2 bases, with 15 bases left between them. Written as DNA, the CDR3 is TGTGCCACCAGTCGGGCAGGGCTCACTCAAGAGACCCAGTACTTC. It specifies CATSRAGLTQETQYF.

This clonotype was counted many times. The CDR3 sequence is CSALRQNTEAFF. As DNA, the CDR3 is TGCAGCGCATTAAGACAGAACACTGAAGCTTTCTTT. The J gene is TRBJ1-1, the V gene TRBV29-1; no clear D. The V end lost 7 bases, the J end lost 1 base, and 10 bases lay between the germline ends. Germline CDR1 and CDR2: SQVTM and ANQGSEA. The CDR3 has 12 amino acids.

This clonotype was observed at least ten times. The chain joins TRBV20-1 to TRBJ1-5; D is ambiguous. The CDR3 spans 12 residues. V was clipped by 3 bases and J by 5 bases, with 8 bases between them. Germline CDR1 DFQATT, CDR2 SNEGSKA (reference sequence). CDR3 region: CSASFGDQPQHF. The CDR3 region has the DNA TGCAGTGCTAGTTTTGGGGATCAGCCCCAGCATTTT.